This T cell receptor (beta chain) was recovered during a study of CD8 T cells in Susac syndrome. Worth noting for this clonotype: Its target is unknown.

An input of about 0.5 to 1 ug of RNA was subjected to reverse transcription using random hexamers. TCR beta CDR3 was amplified by immunoSEQ multiplex PCR. This amplification extended across 54 Vbeta and 13 Jbeta segments. Via MiXCR, TCRdb re-called the immunoSEQ multiplex PCR reads, giving one row per CDR3 protein. This table has roughly 330,000 distinct CDR3 sequences, roughly nine tenths appearing once. CD8+ and CD4+ T cells circulating in blood were sequenced for TCR beta. Study findings and constraints: Acknowledgment was made by the study that its TCR sequencing and HLA analysis involved a relatively small number of individuals.

This CDR3 region has 14 residues. Trimming removed 9 bases from V and 0 bases from J; junction bases left unmatched: 9. CDR1 is SGHRS, CDR2 YFSETQ, per germline. This clonotype was obtained from a human donor with multiple sclerosis. The source material was CD4+ T cells from PBMCs. The genes are TRBV5-1 and TRBJ2-7; 7 positions match TRBD2. The CDR3 sequence is CATKTQRGSYEQYF. The CDR3 DNA is TGCGCCACCAAAACCCAGCGGGGCTCCTACGAGCAGTACTTC.